Included here is one T cell receptor (beta chain) sequence, with context. Its matching antigen is unknown. Specified time point: late sampling 161 to 241 days after vaccination in a few convalescent patients. This sample was taken from a study of vaccination and CD4 T cells after COVID-19. Looking at the study overall: Participants got two doses of BNT162b2 or mRNA-1273 vaccine.

Germline values: CDR1 SGHTA, CDR2 FQGTGA. Trimming took 0 bases from V and 6 from J; bases not matched to a gene: 6. The CDR3 sequence is 16 residues long. TCRdb redid the calling of the PCR reads with MiXCR, one entry per CDR3 protein. This sample has 25,000 to 35,000 distinct CDR3 sequences, with 49% found just once. The study's findings and limits: Convalescent patients' median share of reactive clones seen only post-vaccination was more than 65%.

The source of this sequence is a human donor who had recovered from COVID-19. The gene calls are TRBV7-3 and TRBJ2-2; 8 bases match TRBD2. Sequenced here: CD4+ T cells from blood, sampled about 7 months after SARS-CoV-2 vaccination. This chain's CDR3 is CASSLTSGRPPGELFF. The CDR3 DNA sequence: TGTGCCAGCAGCTTAACCAGCGGGAGACCGCCCGGGGAGCTGTTTTTT.